The 21 T cell receptor beta chains listed next were all sequenced from one sample in a study of Tregs in tolerant kidney transplant recipients. The protocol was immunoSEQ multiplex PCR, while the TCRdb copy is restricted to in-frame clones and leaves out a portion. The data show roughly 70,000 clones, around 87% seen once. Mixed chimerism was transient after nonmyeloablative marrow transplants from related graft donors. The starting material was CD4+ T cells from blood (PBMCs), obtained 6 months after the transplant. These receptors all stem from a human patient who received a combined kidney and bone marrow transplant. Some T cells may trace back to the graft donor.

This sequence joins TRBV1 and TRBJ1-5; the table's D call, TRBD1, has no DNA check behind it. TRBV1 is labeled a pseudogene. There are 15 residues in the CDR3. The CDR3 nucleotides read TGCACCAGCGACCAGGACAGGAATGCGAATCAGCCCCAGCATTTT. Its protein is CTSDQDRNANQPQHF.

This chain uses TRBV4-2 with TRBJ2-5; D unclear. V was cut by 2 bases and J by 2 bases, with 12 bases left in between. The CDR3 runs to 15 residues. Germline CDR1 LGHNA, CDR2 YNFKEQ. The CDR3: CASSQSGWVQETQYF. DNA of the CDR3: TGTGCCAGCAGCCAATCGGGTTGGGTACAAGAGACCCAGTACTTC.

V and J are TRBV7-2 and TRBJ2-7, with D possibly being TRBD1 (6 bases). This CDR3 is built from 13 residues. Germline V gene lookup returns CDR1 SGHTA and CDR2 FQGNSA. Trimming cost V 2 bases and J 2 bases, with 7 bases left between them. The CDR3 DNA is TGTGCCAGCAGCTTAACAGGGACCTACGAGCAGTACTTC. Protein: CASSLTGTYEQYF.

The chain recombines TRBV5-8 with TRBJ2-1; 9 positions match TRBD1. The germline V gene has CDR1 SGHTS and CDR2 YDEGEE. CDR3 length equals 15 residues. With V trimmed by 4 bases and J by 8 bases, 10 bases remained unmatched. The CDR3 sequence is CASSPGGTGFYEQFF. The CDR3, as DNA: TGTGCCAGCAGCCCGGGCGGGACAGGGTTTTATGAGCAGTTCTTC.

The V gene is TRBV5-1, the J gene TRBJ2-4, with D possibly matching TRBD1 (6 bases). Trimming cost V 0 bases and J 3 bases, with 16 bases left between them. This CDR3 has 17 residues. Looked up from germline, CDR1 is SGHRS and CDR2 is YFSETQ. The DNA of the CDR3 is TGCGCCAGCAGCTTGGACAGGGCCACAAGGGTCAAAAACATTCAGTACTTC. Encoded protein: CASSLDRATRVKNIQYF. Together with reference TRBV5-1 and TRBJ2-4, the CDR3 gives the full variable domain: KAGVTQTPRYLIKTRGQQVTLSCSPISGHRSVSWYQQTPGQGLQFLFEYFSETQRNKGNFPGRFSGRQFSNSRSEMNVSTLELGDSALYLCASSLDRATRVKNIQYFGAGTRLSVL.

The rearrangement uses TRBV19 and TRBJ1-5; 8 nucleotides agree with TRBD1. The CDR3 loop spans 15 amino acids. Germline assignment: CDR1 LNHDA and CDR2 SQIVND (reference sequence). Trimming took 3 bases from V and 2 from J; bases not matched to a gene: 3. The CDR3 DNA follows: TGTGCCAGTAGTATTGGGACAGGACGCAATCAGCCCCAGCATTTT. This codes for CASSIGTGRNQPQHF. The entire variable domain, with the rest obtained from reference TRBV19 and TRBJ1-5, is as follows: DGGITQSPKYLFRKEGQNVTLSCEQNLNHDAMYWYRQDPGQGLRLIYYSQIVNDFQKGDIAEGYSVSREKKESFPLTVTSAQKNPTAFYLCASSIGTGRNQPQHFGDGTRLSIL.

The rearrangement joins TRBV19 to TRBJ2-1, with 11 positions matching TRBD1. The length of the CDR3 is 13 residues. Germline V gene data show CDR1 as LNHDA and CDR2 as SQIVND (reference sequence). The V and J ends lost 9 bases and 7 bases, in that order; junction bases with no gene match: 5. CDR3 protein: CASRDRGWNEQFF. The CDR3 DNA is TGTGCCAGCCGGGACAGGGGGTGGAATGAGCAGTTCTTC.

The chain uses TRBV19 and TRBJ1-1; 8 positions match TRBD1. CDR1 and CDR2 from the germline V gene are LNHDA and SQIVND (reference sequence). The trim removed 2 bases at V and 4 bases at J, leaving 9 bases unmatched. The CDR3 is 16 residues long. The CDR3, as DNA: TGTGCCAGTAGTATAAATCCCCGAACAGGGGGCACTGAAGCTTTCTTT. It specifies CASSINPRTGGTEAFF. Drawing the rest from reference TRBV19 and TRBJ1-1, the complete variable domain is DGGITQSPKYLFRKEGQNVTLSCEQNLNHDAMYWYRQDPGQGLRLIYYSQIVNDFQKGDIAEGYSVSREKKESFPLTVTSAQKNPTAFYLCASSINPRTGGTEAFFGQGTRLTVV.

V and J are TRBV2 and TRBJ1-5; unclear D gene. The germline gives CDR1 SNHLY, CDR2 FYNNEI. The V end was cut by 6 bases, the J end by 0 bases, with 15 bases between. The CDR3 has 16 amino acids. The CDR3, as DNA: TGTGCCAGCAGCCCAGAAGGTCGGGTTAGCAATCAGCCCCAGCATTTT. It specifies CASSPEGRVSNQPQHF.

This chain links TRBV16 with TRBJ1-2; D perhaps matches TRBD1 (6 bases). The CDR3 covers 12 residues. V shed 4 bases and J shed 5 bases, with 8 bases lying between them. Per germline, CDR1 KGHSY and CDR2 FQNENV. DNA of the CDR3: TGTGCCAGCAGCCCAGGGGTATATGGCTACACCTTC. This sequence encodes CASSPGVYGYTF.

V usage is TRBV7-6 and J usage is TRBJ2-5; D ambiguous. Germline-derived CDR1 and CDR2 are SGHVS and FNYEAQ. V was clipped by 5 bases and J by 4 bases, with 17 bases between them. CDR3 size: 15 residues. CDR3 protein: CASSPRGGQLETQYF. The CDR3 nucleotides are TGTGCCAGCAGCCCTAGAGGTGGCCAATTAGAGACCCAGTACTTC.

The J gene is TRBJ2-2, the V gene TRBV2, with D tentatively TRBD1 (5 bases). Trimming shortened V by 7 bases and J by 0 bases, and 15 bases separated the two germline ends. Per germline, CDR1 SNHLY and CDR2 FYNNEI. The length of the CDR3 is 16 residues. The CDR3 region has the DNA TGTGCCAGCACCAAGGGGCTTCTGACGAACACCGGGGAGCTGTTTTTT. Translation gives CASTKGLLTNTGELFF.

The J gene is TRBJ1-1, the V gene TRBV7-2; D is uncertain. This CDR3 is built from 15 residues. CDR1 is SGHTA, CDR2 FQGNSA, per germline. Trimming shortened V by 2 bases and J by 11 bases, and 21 bases separated the two germline ends. Here the CDR3 DNA reads TGTGCCAGCAGCTTATCAACATCGGGGAACACTGGGGCTTTCTTT. Encoded protein: CASSLSTSGNTGAFF.

This clone is a singleton in its sample. The rearrangement uses TRBV29-1 and TRBJ2-2, with 7 bases aligning to TRBD1. The CDR3 has 17 amino acids. The germline CDR1 and CDR2 sequences are SQVTM and ANQGSEA. With 7 bases clipped from V and 0 bases from J, the junction kept 14 bases outside the gene matches. The CDR3 region is CSAGPLNRGANTGELFF. Written as DNA, the CDR3 is TGCAGCGCCGGCCCTTTAAACAGGGGCGCGAACACCGGGGAGCTGTTTTTT.

This chain links TRBV5-1 with TRBJ2-5; the D is unclear. The CDR3 has 14 residues. Trimming took off 0 bases at V and 5 bases at J, with 11 bases between the two ends. Germline CDR1 reads SGHRS; CDR2 reads YFSETQ. The CDR3 coding sequence is TGCGCCAGCAGCTTGGCCTTAAGGAGCGAGACCCAGTACTTC. Protein sequence: CASSLALRSETQYF.

The chain recombines TRBV5-1 with TRBJ1-2; no definite D call. V was trimmed by 4 bases and J by 4 bases, leaving 8 bases between them. Looked up from germline, CDR1 is SGHRS and CDR2 is YFSETQ. The CDR3 loop spans 12 amino acids. CDR3 amino acids: CASSLTGYGYTF. CDR3 bases: TGCGCCAGCAGCCTGACGGGCTATGGCTACACCTTC.

The genes are TRBV2 and TRBJ2-1, with 7 bases identical to TRBD1. V dropped 8 bases and J dropped 6; count of bases not matched to a gene: 7. Germline CDR1 is SNHLY and CDR2 is FYNNEI. The CDR3 is made up of 13 amino acids. The CDR3 protein is CASLPTGFNEQFF. CDR3 DNA sequence: TGTGCCAGCCTCCCGACAGGGTTCAATGAGCAGTTCTTC. Combining the CDR3 with reference TRBV2 and TRBJ2-1 gives the whole variable domain EPEVTQTPSHQVTQMGQEVILRCVPISNHLYFYWYRQILGQKVEFLVSFYNNEISEKSEIFDDQFSVERPDGSNFTLKIRSTKLEDSAMYFCASLPTGFNEQFFGPGTRLTVL.

This clone was counted a few times. The chain combines TRBV4-3 with TRBJ2-2; 9 bases agree with TRBD1. J lost 6 bases, V lost 4 bases, and 6 bases had no gene match. The CDR3 loop spans 15 amino acids. Germline lookup yields CDR1 LGHNA and CDR2 YSLEER. CDR3 residues: CASSRLGTGPGELFF. Here the CDR3 DNA reads TGCGCCAGCAGCCGCCTCGGGACAGGGCCCGGGGAGCTGTTTTTT.

A word on this clone: At one end, the junction sequence differs from germline, possibly due to a read error. In the same sample, other DNA sequences code for this CDR3. This chain uses TRBV11-3 with TRBJ1-6, with D unclear. Germline loops: CDR1 SGHNT, CDR2 YENEEA. The CDR3 length is 14 residues. The CDR3 loop reads CASSLGHGNSPLHF. In DNA form, the CDR3 reads TGTGCCAGCAGCTTAGGCCACGGTAATTCCCCCCTCCACTTT.

In DNA, the CDR3 is TGTGCCTGGAGAATGAGTAGCAATCAGCCCCAGCATTTT. It specifies CAWRMSSNQPQHF. V is TRBV30 and J is TRBJ1-5; D gene unclear. This CDR3 has 13 amino acids. Germline CDR1 reads GTSNPN; CDR2 reads SVGIG (reference sequence). V shed 3 bases and J shed 0 bases, with 6 bases lying between them.

The genes are TRBV9 and TRBJ1-4; 8 bases map to TRBD1. Trimming removed 3 bases from V and 5 bases from J; junction bases left unmatched: 12. Germline CDR1 reads SGDLS; CDR2 reads YYNGEE. This CDR3 has 17 residues. CDR3 protein: CASSAPSTGEGNEKLFF. The CDR3 bases are TGTGCCAGCAGCGCCCCCTCGACAGGGGAAGGGAATGAAAAACTGTTTTTT.